This entry lists 20 T cell receptor beta chains sequenced from one sample in a study of cytomegalovirus exposure and HLA in healthy donors. Amplification used 60 Vbeta primers and 13 Jbeta primers. TCRdb's copy holds only in-frame clones and misses some; the assay was immunoSEQ multiplex PCR. Here the sample spans roughly 110,000 clones, approximately 79% being singletons. Sequencing input: PBMCs. These receptors originate from a man aged 18 to 29 in good health and CMV-seronegative.

Written as DNA, the CDR3 is TGTGCCAGCAGTAATGGGGCGACCCAGTACTTC. The encoded protein is CASSNGATQYF. The rearrangement uses TRBV2 and TRBJ2-5; a weak D match, TRBD1 (5 bases). The CDR3 is 11 residues long. CDR1 SNHLY and CDR2 FYNNEI come from the germline V gene. Trimming left V 5 bases short and J 7 bases short, with 8 bases between.

This CDR3 reads CASSLLQRGVHTGELFF. DNA of the CDR3: TGTGCCAGCAGCTTACTACAGCGGGGGGTCCACACCGGGGAGCTGTTTTTT. The rearrangement joins TRBV7-9 to TRBJ2-2; 9 nucleotides line up with TRBD2. Germline V gene data show CDR1 as SEHNR and CDR2 as FQNEAQ (reference sequence). This CDR3 comprises 17 residues. Unmatched junction bases numbered 7, after V lost 2 bases and J lost 3 bases.

The V and J genes are TRBV6-5 and TRBJ2-1; D might be TRBD2 (6 bases). Trimming took off 1 base at V and 4 bases at J, with 8 bases between the two ends. Germline-derived CDR1 and CDR2 are MNHEY and SVGAGI. The CDR3 is 14 residues long. CDR3 bases: TGTGCCAGCAGTTACTTTGGGGGGTACAATGAGCAGTTCTTC. Its protein product is CASSYFGGYNEQFF.

This clone was detected a few times. The chain links TRBV5-1 to TRBJ2-2, with D possibly TRBD2 on 5 matching bases. Per germline, CDR1 SGHRS and CDR2 YFSETQ. Trimming stripped 0 bases from V and 4 bases from J, with 10 bases between. CDR3 size: 15 residues. For the CDR3, the DNA is TGCGCCAGCAGCTTGGGAGGACTGACCACCGGGGAGCTGTTTTTT. Translated: CASSLGGLTTGELFF.

The chain links TRBV5-1 to TRBJ1-3; D is ambiguous. V was clipped by 2 bases and J by 0 bases, with 9 bases between them. Germline assignment: CDR1 SGHRS and CDR2 YFSETQ. CDR3 length equals 15 residues. The CDR3 protein is CASSLGLISGNTIYF. CDR3 DNA: TGCGCCAGCAGCTTAGGACTGATCTCTGGAAACACCATATATTTT.

The chain uses TRBV7-6 and TRBJ2-7; tentative D call: TRBD1 (6 bases). The CDR3 runs 14 residues. V lost 4 bases and J lost 1, with 11 bases in between. Germline V gives CDR1 SGHVS, CDR2 FNYEAQ. The DNA of the CDR3 is TGTGCCAGCAGCTCCCGACAGGCTTCCTACGAGCAGTACTTC. Protein sequence: CASSSRQASYEQYF.

The chain carries TRBV7-9 and TRBJ2-7; D possibly corresponds to TRBD1 (5 bases). CDR1 and CDR2 from the germline V gene are SEHNR and FQNEAQ (reference sequence). This CDR3 is 14 amino acids long. V lost 4 bases to trimming and J lost 0 bases, with 10 bases between them. CDR3 region: CASSSRQNSYEQYF. In nucleotides, the CDR3 is TGTGCCAGCAGCTCACGACAGAACTCCTACGAGCAGTACTTC.

This chain connects TRBV7-6 to TRBJ2-7; 9 bases are shared with TRBD1. The CDR3 runs 14 residues. Germline lookup yields CDR1 SGHVS and CDR2 FNYEAQ. Trimming removed 5 bases from V and 3 bases from J; junction bases left unmatched: 5. This chain's CDR3 is CASSLGTGSYEQYF. CDR3 coding DNA: TGTGCCAGCAGCCTGGGGACAGGGAGCTACGAGCAGTACTTC. Full variable domain (rest looked up from reference TRBV7-6 and TRBJ2-7): GAGVSQSPRYKVTKRGQDVALRCDPISGHVSLYWYRQALGQGPEFLTYFNYEAQQDKSGLPNDRFSAERPEGSISTLTIQRTEQRDSAMYRCASSLGTGSYEQYFGPGTRLTVT.

The table lists this clone with a count of one. This chain uses TRBV9 with TRBJ2-7, with TRBD2 as a possible D gene (5 bases). The ends were cut back, 4 bases at V and 3 bases at J, with 14 bases in the middle. CDR1 and CDR2 from the germline V gene are SGDLS and YYNGEE. This CDR3 has 14 residues. In DNA, the CDR3 is TGTGCCAGCAGCCCCAGGACGGGGAACTACGAGCAGTACTTC. This sequence encodes CASSPRTGNYEQYF.

This rearrangement joins TRBV18 to TRBJ2-5, with 9 bases identical to TRBD2. V shed 4 bases and J 5 bases; nucleotides not matched to a gene: 11. CDR1 is KGHSH, CDR2 LQKENI, per germline. The CDR3 covers 16 residues. CDR3 amino acids: CASSLSRGGAQETQYF. CDR3 in DNA: TGTGCCAGCTCACTCTCTCGCGGGGGGGCCCAGGAGACCCAGTACTTC.

This clone was seen just once. The chain couples TRBV4-2 to TRBJ1-2; D is possibly TRBD1 (6 bases). The germline V and J ends were trimmed by 0 bases and 3 bases, with 8 bases remaining between them. The CDR3 contains 14 residues. Germline V lookup: CDR1 LGHNA, CDR2 YNFKEQ. In nucleotides, the CDR3 is TGTGCCAGCAGCCAAGACTGGACAGACTATGGCTACACCTTC. It yields the protein CASSQDWTDYGYTF.

J is TRBJ1-1 and V is TRBV19; possible D gene TRBD1, 6 bases. CDR3 length equals 14 residues. CDR1 and CDR2 (germline): LNHDA, SQIVND (reference sequence). Trimming stripped 6 bases from V and 1 base from J, with 12 bases between. CDR3 nucleotides: TGTGCCAGTAGACCGAGACAGGAGAACACTGAAGCTTTCTTT. Its translation: CASRPRQENTEAFF.

V usage is TRBV9 and J usage is TRBJ1-1; 7 nucleotides match TRBD1. CDR3 size: 15 residues. Trimming at V came to 1 base and at J to 5 bases, leaving 8 bases not matched to a gene. Germline V gives CDR1 SGDLS, CDR2 YYNGEE. CDR3 in amino acids: CASSVLAGGRTEAFF. The CDR3, as DNA: TGTGCCAGCAGCGTATTAGCAGGGGGAAGGACTGAAGCTTTCTTT.

There are many counts of this clone. V is TRBV5-1 and J is TRBJ2-7, with 8 bases that match TRBD2. The V gene end was trimmed by 4 bases and the J gene end by 1 base; junction bases not matched to a gene: 16. The CDR3 is 18 residues long. Germline V gene sequence: CDR1 SGHRS, CDR2 YFSETQ. DNA of the CDR3: TGCGCCAGCAGCCTTTGGTCGGGGGGGCAGGGGAGATCCTACGAGCAGTACTTC. Residues: CASSLWSGGQGRSYEQYF. Drawing the rest from reference TRBV5-1 and TRBJ2-7, the complete variable domain is KAGVTQTPRYLIKTRGQQVTLSCSPISGHRSVSWYQQTPGQGLQFLFEYFSETQRNKGNFPGRFSGRQFSNSRSEMNVSTLELGDSALYLCASSLWSGGQGRSYEQYFGPGTRLTVT.

The chain employs TRBV5-6 and TRBJ1-6, with TRBD1 as a possible D gene (5 bases). This CDR3 has 16 amino acids. The V gene's germline CDR1 is SGHDT and CDR2 YYEEEE. The V end lost 6 bases, the J end lost 3 bases, and 16 bases lay between the germline ends. The CDR3 nucleotides read TGTGCCAGCACTCCGGGGGGGAGTGGCTATAATTCACCCCTCCACTTT. Encoded protein: CASTPGGSGYNSPLHF.

The J gene is TRBJ2-1, the V gene TRBV6-6, with no clear D. The CDR3 is made up of 14 amino acids. V was trimmed by 4 bases and J by 0 bases, leaving 7 bases between them. Germline V gene sequence: CDR1 MNHNY, CDR2 SVGAGI (reference sequence). The DNA for the CDR3 is TGTGCCAGCAGTTTTACGAGCTCCTACAATGAGCAGTTCTTC. Protein: CASSFTSSYNEQFF.

This chain joins TRBV29-1 and TRBJ1-2; D gene ambiguous. The germline gives CDR1 SQVTM, CDR2 ANQGSEA. The CDR3 is 10 residues long. The ends were cut back, 2 bases at V and 8 bases at J, with 6 bases in the middle. The CDR3 DNA reads as TGCAGCGTTGAAATTGAGGGCTACACCTTC. As protein: CSVEIEGYTF. The full variable domain, its missing parts supplied by reference TRBV29-1 and TRBJ1-2, is SAVISQKPSRDICQRGTSLTIQCQVDSQVTMMFWYRQQPGQSLTLIATANQGSEATYESGFVIDKFPISRPNLTFSTLTVSNMSPEDSSIYLCSVEIEGYTFGSGTRLTVV.

This clone has only a few counts. The gene calls are TRBV5-6 and TRBJ1-2; TRBD1 agrees at 7 bases. The CDR3 totals 13 residues. Per germline, CDR1 SGHDT and CDR2 YYEEEE. The V gene end was trimmed by 6 bases and the J gene end by 4 bases; junction bases not matched to a gene: 6. As DNA, the CDR3 is TGTGCCAGCAAAACAGGGGTGGGCTATGGCTACACCTTC. Protein: CASKTGVGYGYTF.

The count of this clone is one. This chain joins TRBV5-6 and TRBJ2-2, with 9 bases identical to TRBD2. With V trimmed by 0 bases and J by 6 bases, 3 bases remained unmatched. CDR3 length: 15 amino acids. Germline V gene data show CDR1 as SGHDT and CDR2 as YYEEEE. CDR3 sequence: CASSLEASGAGELFF. The CDR3 bases are TGTGCCAGCAGCTTGGAGGCTAGCGGGGCCGGGGAGCTGTTTTTT.

The V and J genes are TRBV19 and TRBJ2-3, with TRBD2 identical over 8 bases. Per germline, CDR1 LNHDA and CDR2 SQIVND (reference sequence). The CDR3 contains 16 residues. With 3 bases clipped from V and 4 bases from J, the junction kept 9 bases outside the gene matches. The CDR3 region is CASSMEGLGLSDTQYF. In DNA form, the CDR3 reads TGTGCCAGTAGTATGGAGGGACTAGGGCTTTCAGATACGCAGTATTTT.